This record covers a single T cell receptor beta chain. What this receptor recognizes is not known. It has no much larger one-base neighbor in the sample; base qualities were not kept. Looking up the germline V gene (reference sequence) yields CDR1 LGHDT and CDR2 YNNKEL. Spanning cysteine to phenylalanine, the CDR3 consists of 16 amino acids. The only DNA kept is the CDR3, 48 bases in frame from the first base. V is pruned by 5 bases and J by 4 bases, leaving 10 bases of the junction without a gene match. The immunoSEQ Assay, a bias-controlled multiplex PCR, was used to amplify TCRbeta CDR3 regions from genomic DNA. The paper's processing steps were these. Nucleated cell counts per sample were estimated from amplification of reference gene primers within the assay. To quantify the absolute abundance of each unique TCRbeta CDR3 rearrangement, sequence reads were collapsed and filtered. For each sample, productive Simpson clonality was calculated as the square root of Simpson's diversity index across productive rearrangements. The source is immuneACCESS, and TCRdb retained only in-frame sequences with V and J called. Part of the clones is not carried over; for the studies checked, unresolved V genes explain less than half of this, and the remainder is unexplained. Clone size and V and J calls were adopted from that table, with D and trimming inferred from the DNA. This sample holds about 400,000 clones; approximately 87% were observed only once. Roughly 9.4% of the sample lies in the top ten.

This record comes from a study of blood T cell repertoires in COVID-19 (TCRdb year 2020). A note on the overall study: The collaborator samples originated in the United States, Italy and Spain and spanned the acute and convalescent phases of COVID-19. The prospective study material was composed of cDNA or gDNA derived from T cells, B-cell-depleted T cells, or PBMCs. Subjects who had been exposed to COVID-19, were actively infected with it, or had recovered from it provided the deeply sampled blood TCRbeta repertoires that made up the dataset. A freely available public database, intended as a resource for researchers studying the immune response to SARS-CoV-2, is where the repertoires were released. The samples were drawn from two sources: the first 160 participants of the ongoing ImmuneRACE study, and about 1,300 subjects contributed by 6 global collaborators. Sample metadata almost always included a de-identified subject ID, COVID-19 status, age in years and sex. Where available, HLA class I and class II types were taken from metadata supplied by the sample provider and were not determined by assay-based typing.

Broad study findings and their caveats: The amount of clinical and demographic metadata varied by source and participant and was provided uncurated.

In the prospective study, participants were about 18 to 100 years old, resided in 20 to 30 geographic areas of the United States, and were enrolled through a virtual design. To assign participants to cohorts, the prospective study relied on clinical history that participants themselves reported in a screening survey and a study questionnaire. For ImmuneRACE Cohort 3, a participant was defined as recovered based on two consecutive negative NP/OP PCR tests, clearance by a healthcare professional, or resolution of symptoms. Each participant in the prospective study had whole blood, serum and a nasopharyngeal or oropharyngeal swab collected by mobile phlebotomists. Participants in the prospective study had the option to provide additional blood draws and questionnaires over a 2-month period. Before DNA extraction, prospective study blood samples were shipped either frozen or at room temperature.

Material: PBMCs or T cells enriched from blood (not recorded which). This receptor was obtained from a woman aged 45-59 years who had recovered from COVID-19. The rearrangement joined TRBV3-1 (or the pseudogene TRBV3-2) to TRBJ1-2, with 10 junctional bases fitting TRBD1. The DNA is TGTGCCAGCAGCGAAGTCCCGGGACAGGGGAGCTATGGCTACACCTTC. It translates to CASSEVPGQGSYGYTF.